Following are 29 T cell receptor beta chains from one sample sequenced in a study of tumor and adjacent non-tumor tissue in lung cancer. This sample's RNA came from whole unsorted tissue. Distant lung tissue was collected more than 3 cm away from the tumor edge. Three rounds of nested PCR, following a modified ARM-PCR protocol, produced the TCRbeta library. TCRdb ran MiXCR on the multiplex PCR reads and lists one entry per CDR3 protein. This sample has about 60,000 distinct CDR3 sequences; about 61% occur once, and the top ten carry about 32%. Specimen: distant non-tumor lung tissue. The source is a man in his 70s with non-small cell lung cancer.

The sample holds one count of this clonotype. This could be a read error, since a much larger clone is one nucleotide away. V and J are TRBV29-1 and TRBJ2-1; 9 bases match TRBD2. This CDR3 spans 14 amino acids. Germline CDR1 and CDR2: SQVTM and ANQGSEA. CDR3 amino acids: CGVGAGGSYNEQFF. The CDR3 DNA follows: TGCGGCGTTGGGGCGGGAGGGTCCTACAATGAGCAGTTCTTC.

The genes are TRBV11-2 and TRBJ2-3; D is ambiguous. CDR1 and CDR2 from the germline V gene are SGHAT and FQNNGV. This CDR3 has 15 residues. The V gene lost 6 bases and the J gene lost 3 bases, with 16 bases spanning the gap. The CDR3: CASRFTSERTDTQYF. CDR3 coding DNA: TGTGCCAGCAGGTTCACAAGCGAGAGGACAGATACGCAGTATTTT.

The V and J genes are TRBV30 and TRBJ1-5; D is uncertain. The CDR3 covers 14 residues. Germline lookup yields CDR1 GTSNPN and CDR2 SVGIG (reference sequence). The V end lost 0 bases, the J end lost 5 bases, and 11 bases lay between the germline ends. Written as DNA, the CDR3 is TGTGCCTGGAGTGTAGCCTTGGTGGATCAGCCCCAGCATTTT. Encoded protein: CAWSVALVDQPQHF.

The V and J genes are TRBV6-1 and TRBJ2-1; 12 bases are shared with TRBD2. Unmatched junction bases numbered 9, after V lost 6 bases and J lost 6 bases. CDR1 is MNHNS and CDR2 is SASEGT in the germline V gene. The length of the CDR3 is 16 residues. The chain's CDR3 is CASRKELAGGINEQFF. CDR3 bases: TGTGCCAGCAGAAAAGAACTAGCGGGGGGCATCAATGAGCAGTTCTTC.

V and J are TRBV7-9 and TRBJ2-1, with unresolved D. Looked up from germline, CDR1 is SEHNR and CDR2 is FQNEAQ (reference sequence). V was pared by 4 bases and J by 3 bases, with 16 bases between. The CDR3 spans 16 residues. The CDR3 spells CASSSYWESDYNEQFF. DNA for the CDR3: TGTGCCAGCAGCTCTTACTGGGAAAGTGACTACAATGAGCAGTTCTTC.

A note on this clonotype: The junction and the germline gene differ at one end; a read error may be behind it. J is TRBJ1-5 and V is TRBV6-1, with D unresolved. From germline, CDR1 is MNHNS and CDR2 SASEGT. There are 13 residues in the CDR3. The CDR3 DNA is TGTGCCAGCAGTGAAGGGTCGACACAGTCCCATCATTTT. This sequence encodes CASSEGSTQSHHF.

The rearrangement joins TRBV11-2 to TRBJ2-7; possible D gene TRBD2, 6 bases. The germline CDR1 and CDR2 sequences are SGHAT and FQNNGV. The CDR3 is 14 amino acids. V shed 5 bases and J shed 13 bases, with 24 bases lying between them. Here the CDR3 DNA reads TGTGCCAGCAGCGCCGGGAGTTGGGAATACGGGCACTACTTC. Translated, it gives CASSAGSWEYGHYF.

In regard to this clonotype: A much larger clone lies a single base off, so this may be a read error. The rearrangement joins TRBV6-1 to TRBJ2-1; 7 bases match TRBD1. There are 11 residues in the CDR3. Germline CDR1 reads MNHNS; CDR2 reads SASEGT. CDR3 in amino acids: CAIGGHNVQFF. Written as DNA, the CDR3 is TGTGCTATAGGGGGCCACAATGTGCAGTTCTTC.

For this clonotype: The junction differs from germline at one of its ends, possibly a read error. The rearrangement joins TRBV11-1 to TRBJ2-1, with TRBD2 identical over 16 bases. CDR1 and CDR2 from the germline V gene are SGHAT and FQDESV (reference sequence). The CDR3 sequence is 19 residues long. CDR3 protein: CDSSLRGLAGGGLYNEQFF. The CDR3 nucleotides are TGTGACAGCAGCTTAAGGGGACTAGCGGGAGGGGGACTTTATAATGAGCAGTTCTTC.

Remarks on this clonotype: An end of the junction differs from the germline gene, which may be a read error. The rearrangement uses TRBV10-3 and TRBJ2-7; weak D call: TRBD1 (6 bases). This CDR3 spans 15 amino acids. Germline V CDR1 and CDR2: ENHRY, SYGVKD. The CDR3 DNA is TGTGCCATCAGTGGGTCGGCAGGGGTCACCTACGGGCAGTACTTC. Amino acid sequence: CAISGSAGVTYGQYF.

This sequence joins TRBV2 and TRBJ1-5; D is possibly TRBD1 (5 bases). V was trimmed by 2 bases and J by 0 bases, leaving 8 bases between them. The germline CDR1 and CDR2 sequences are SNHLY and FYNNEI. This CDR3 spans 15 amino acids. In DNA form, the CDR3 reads TGTGCCAGCAGTGAAAAAGGGGTTAGCAATCAGCCCCAGCATTTT. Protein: CASSEKGVSNQPQHF.

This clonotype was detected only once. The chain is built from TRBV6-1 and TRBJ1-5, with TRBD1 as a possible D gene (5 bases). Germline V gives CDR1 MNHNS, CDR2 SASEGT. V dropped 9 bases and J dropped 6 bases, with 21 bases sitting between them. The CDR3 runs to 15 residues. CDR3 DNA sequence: TGTGCCAGTACGTCTCTGCCGGAGGGGCGTCAGCCCCAGCATTTT. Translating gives CASTSLPEGRQPQHF.

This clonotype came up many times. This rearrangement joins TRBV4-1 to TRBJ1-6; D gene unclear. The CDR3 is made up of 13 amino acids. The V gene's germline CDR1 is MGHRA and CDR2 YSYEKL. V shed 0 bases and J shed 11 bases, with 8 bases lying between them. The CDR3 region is CASSQDTGTPLHF. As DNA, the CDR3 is TGCGCCAGCAGCCAAGATACCGGGACACCCCTCCACTTT.

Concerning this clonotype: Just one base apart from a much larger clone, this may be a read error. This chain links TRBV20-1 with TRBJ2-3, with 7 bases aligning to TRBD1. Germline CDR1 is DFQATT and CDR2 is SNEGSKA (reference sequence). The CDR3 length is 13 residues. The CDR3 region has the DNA TGCAGTGCTAGAGAACAGGGGACAGATACGGAGTATTTT. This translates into CSAREQGTDTEYF.

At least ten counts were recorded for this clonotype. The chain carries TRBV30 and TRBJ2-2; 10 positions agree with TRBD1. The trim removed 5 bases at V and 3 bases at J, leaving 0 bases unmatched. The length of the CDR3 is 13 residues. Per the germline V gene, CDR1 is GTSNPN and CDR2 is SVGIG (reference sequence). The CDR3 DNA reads TGTGCCTGGGGGACAGGGGACACCGGGGAGCTGTTTTTT. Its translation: CAWGTGDTGELFF.

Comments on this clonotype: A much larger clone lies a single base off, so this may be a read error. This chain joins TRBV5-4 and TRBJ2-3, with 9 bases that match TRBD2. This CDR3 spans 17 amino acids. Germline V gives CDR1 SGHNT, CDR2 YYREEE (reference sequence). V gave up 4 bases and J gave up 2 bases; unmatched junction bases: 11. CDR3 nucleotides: TGTGCCAGCAGCCCTGGTGGTAGCGGGAGTAACACAGATACGCAGTATTTT. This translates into CASSPGGSGSNTDTQYF.

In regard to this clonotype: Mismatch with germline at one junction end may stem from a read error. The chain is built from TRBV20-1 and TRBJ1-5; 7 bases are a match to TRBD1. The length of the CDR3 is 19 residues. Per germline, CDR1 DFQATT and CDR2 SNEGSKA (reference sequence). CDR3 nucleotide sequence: TGCAGTACTAGGGCGGACAGGTCCAAGAGGCCTTATAGCAATCAGCCCCAGCATTTT. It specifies CSTRADRSKRPYSNQPQHF.

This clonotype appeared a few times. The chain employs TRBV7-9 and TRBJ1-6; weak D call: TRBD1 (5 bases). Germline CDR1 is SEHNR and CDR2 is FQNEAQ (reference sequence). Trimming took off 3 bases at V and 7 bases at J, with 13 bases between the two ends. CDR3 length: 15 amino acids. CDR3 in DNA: TGTGCCAGCAGCTTGGCAGGGAGTGGCAATTCACCCCTCCACTTT. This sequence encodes CASSLAGSGNSPLHF.

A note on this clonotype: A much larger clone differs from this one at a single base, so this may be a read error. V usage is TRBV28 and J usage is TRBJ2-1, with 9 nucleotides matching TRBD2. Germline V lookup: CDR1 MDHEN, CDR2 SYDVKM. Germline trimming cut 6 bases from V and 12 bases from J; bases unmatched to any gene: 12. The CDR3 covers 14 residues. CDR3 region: CASRHLAGPWVQFF. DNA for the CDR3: TGTGCCAGCAGACACCTAGCGGGACCGTGGGTGCAGTTCTTC.

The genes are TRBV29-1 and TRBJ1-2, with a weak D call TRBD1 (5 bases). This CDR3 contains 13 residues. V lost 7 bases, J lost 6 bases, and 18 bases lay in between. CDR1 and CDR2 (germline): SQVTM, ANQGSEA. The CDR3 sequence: CSASRAGGDGYTF. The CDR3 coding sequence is TGCAGCGCCTCTCGGGCCGGGGGGGATGGCTACACCTTC.

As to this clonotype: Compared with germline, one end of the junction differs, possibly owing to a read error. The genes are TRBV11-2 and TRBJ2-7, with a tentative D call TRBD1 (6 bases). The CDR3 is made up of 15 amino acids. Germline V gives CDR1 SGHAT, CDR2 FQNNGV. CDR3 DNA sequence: TGTGCCAGCAGCCCGGTGGGGGCCACCTACCACGAGCAGAACTTC. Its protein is CASSPVGATYHEQNF.

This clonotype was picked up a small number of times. The CDR3, as DNA: TGTGCCAGCAGTAGAGACAGGGTCGGCGGCTACACCTTC. As protein: CASSRDRVGGYTF. The chain is built from TRBV28 and TRBJ1-2; 7 nucleotides match TRBD1. This CDR3 contains 13 residues. Germline CDR1 reads MDHEN; CDR2 reads SYDVKM. J was trimmed by 8 bases and V by 5 bases; bases with no gene match: 8.

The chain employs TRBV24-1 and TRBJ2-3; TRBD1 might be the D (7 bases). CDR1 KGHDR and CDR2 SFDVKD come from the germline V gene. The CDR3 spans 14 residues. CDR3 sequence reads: CTARGEASTDTQYF. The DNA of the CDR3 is TGTACCGCCAGGGGGGAAGCCAGCACAGATACGCAGTATTTT.

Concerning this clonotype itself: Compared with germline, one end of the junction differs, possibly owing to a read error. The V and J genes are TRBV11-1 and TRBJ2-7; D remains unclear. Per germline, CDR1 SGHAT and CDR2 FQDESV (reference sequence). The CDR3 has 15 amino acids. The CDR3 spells CVSSSGDTLGYEQYF. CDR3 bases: TGTGTCAGCAGCTCTGGTGACACGTTGGGATACGAGCAGTACTTC.

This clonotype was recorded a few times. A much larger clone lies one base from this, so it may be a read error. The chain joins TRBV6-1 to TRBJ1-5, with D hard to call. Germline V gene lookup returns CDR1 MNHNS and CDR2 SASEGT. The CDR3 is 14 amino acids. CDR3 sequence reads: CSSSKEVSNQPQHF. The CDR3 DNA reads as TGTTCCAGCAGTAAGGAAGTTAGCAATCAGCCCCAGCATTTT.

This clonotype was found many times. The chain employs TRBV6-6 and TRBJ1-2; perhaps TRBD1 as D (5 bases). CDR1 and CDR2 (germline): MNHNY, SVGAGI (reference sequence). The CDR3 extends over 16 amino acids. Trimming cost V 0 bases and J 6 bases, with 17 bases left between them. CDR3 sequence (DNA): TGTGCCAGCAGTTACTCCATTCTAACCCCGGGGGATGGCTACACCTTC. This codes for CASSYSILTPGDGYTF.

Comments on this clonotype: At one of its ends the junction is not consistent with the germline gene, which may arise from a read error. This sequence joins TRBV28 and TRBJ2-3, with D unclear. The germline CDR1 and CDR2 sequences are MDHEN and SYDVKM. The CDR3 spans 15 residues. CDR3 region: CASSLNPSRPDAQYF. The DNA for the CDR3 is TGTGCCAGCAGTTTAAATCCTAGTCGTCCAGATGCGCAGTATTTT.

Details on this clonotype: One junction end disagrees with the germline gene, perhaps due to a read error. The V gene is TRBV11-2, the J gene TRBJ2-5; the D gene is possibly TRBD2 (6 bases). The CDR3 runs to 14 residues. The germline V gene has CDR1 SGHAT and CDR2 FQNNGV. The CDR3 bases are TGTGTCAGCAGCCCCTGGGAGGTCCAAGAGACCCAATACTTC. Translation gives CVSSPWEVQETQYF.

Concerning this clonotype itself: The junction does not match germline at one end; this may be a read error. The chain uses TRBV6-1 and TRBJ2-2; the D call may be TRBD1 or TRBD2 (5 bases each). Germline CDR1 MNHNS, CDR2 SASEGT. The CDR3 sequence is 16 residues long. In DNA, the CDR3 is TGCGCCAGCAGTGATTCACGGGGTTCGGACACCGGGGAGATGTTTTTT. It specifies CASSDSRGSDTGEMFF.